This TCR beta chain originates from a study of blood T cell repertoires in COVID-19. About the research overall: The United States, Italy and Spain were the sources of the acute and convalescent COVID-19 samples. Nucleic acid was either cDNA or gDNA, and it came from T cells, B-cell-depleted T cells, or PBMCs.

In the original analysis: Estimates of nucleated cell counts were drawn from the amplification of reference gene primers. Sequencing used immunoSEQ multiplex PCR; TCRdb keeps in-frame clones, though not all of them. Clone size and the V and J calls come from that table; the DNA yielded D and trimming. The data hold some 120,000 clones, with more than 65% observed a single time. This clone was counted between two and nine times. Germline trimming cut 5 bases from V and 4 bases from J; bases unmatched to any gene: 17. The CDR3 contains 18 residues. Looked up from germline, CDR1 is LNHDA and CDR2 is SQIVND (reference sequence).

The chain combines TRBV19 with TRBJ2-4; 7 bases match TRBD1. The receptor was derived from a woman between 65 and 79 years old with acute or convalescent COVID-19. Input material: peripheral blood. CDR3: CASSPFVGVGTVKNIQYF. DNA for the CDR3: TGTGCCAGTAGTCCTTTTGTCGGGGTTGGGACAGTTAAAAACATTCAGTACTTC. Supplemented by reference TRBV19 and TRBJ2-4, the full variable domain reads DGGITQSPKYLFRKEGQNVTLSCEQNLNHDAMYWYRQDPGQGLRLIYYSQIVNDFQKGDIAEGYSVSREKKESFPLTVTSAQKNPTAFYLCASSPFVGVGTVKNIQYFGAGTRLSVL.